This TCR beta chain was recovered during a study of T-cell memory formation after mild COVID-19. Overall study context: Most TCR clusters belonged to a single donor. Findings of the study overall: CD4+ clones that contracted lay mainly in CM and EM; CD8+ ones lay in EMRA.

Looked up from germline, CDR1 is SGHRS and CDR2 is YFSETQ. This CDR3 spans 17 amino acids. Trimming removed 0 bases at V and 0 bases at J, with 14 bases between. Employing constant-segment primers, 5'RACE generated TCR alpha and TCR beta cDNA libraries bearing sample barcodes and UMIs. TCRdb analysed the 5' RACE reads with MiXCR anew, one entry per CDR3 protein. The sample yields more than 300,000 distinct CDR3 sequences, around 15% seen once. This clonotype was observed a handful of times. Its antigen is still unknown. The chain has TRBV5-1 and TRBJ2-3, with a tentative D call TRBD2 (7 bases). What was sequenced was PBMCs or a T cell subset sorted from them (not recorded which). This TCR was recovered from a man between 18 and 35 years old who had mild COVID-19 (a few samples of this study predate the infection). Cell type and time point are not known. The DNA for the CDR3 is TGCGCCAGCAGCTTGGAATTGGCGGGGGCAAGCACAGATACGCAGTATTTT. Translating it yields CASSLELAGASTDTQYF.